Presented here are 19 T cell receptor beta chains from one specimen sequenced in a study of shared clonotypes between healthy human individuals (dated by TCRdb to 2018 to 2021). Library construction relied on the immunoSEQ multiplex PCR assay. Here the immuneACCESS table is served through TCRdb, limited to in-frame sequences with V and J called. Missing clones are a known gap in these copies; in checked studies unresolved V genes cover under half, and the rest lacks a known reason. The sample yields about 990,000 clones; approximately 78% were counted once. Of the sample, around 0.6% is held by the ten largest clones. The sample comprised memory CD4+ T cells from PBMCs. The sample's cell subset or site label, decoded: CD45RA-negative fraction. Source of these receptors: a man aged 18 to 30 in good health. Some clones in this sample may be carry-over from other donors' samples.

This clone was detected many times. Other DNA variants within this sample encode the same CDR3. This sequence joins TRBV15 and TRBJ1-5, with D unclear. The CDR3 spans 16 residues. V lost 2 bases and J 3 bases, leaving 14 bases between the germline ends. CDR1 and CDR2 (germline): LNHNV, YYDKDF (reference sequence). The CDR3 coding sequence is TGTGCCACCAGCAGAAACGCCCCACGGATCAATCAGCCCCAGCATTTT. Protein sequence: CATSRNAPRINQPQHF.

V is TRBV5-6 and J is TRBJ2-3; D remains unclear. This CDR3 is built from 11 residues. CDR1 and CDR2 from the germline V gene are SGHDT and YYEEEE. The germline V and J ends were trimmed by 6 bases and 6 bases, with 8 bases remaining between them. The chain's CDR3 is CASNLEDTQYF. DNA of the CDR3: TGTGCCAGCAACCTGGAGGATACGCAGTATTTT.

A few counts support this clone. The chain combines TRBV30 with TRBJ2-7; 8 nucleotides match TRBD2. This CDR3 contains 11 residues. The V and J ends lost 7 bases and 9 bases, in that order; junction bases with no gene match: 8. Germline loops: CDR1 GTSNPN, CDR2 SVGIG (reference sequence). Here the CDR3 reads CAYGTSGVQYF. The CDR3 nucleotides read TGTGCCTACGGGACTAGTGGGGTGCAGTACTTC.

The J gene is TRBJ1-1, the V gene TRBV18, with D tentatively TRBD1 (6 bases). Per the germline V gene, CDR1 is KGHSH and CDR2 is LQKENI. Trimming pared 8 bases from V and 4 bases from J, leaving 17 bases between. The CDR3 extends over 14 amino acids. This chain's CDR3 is CASTETGMGTEAFF. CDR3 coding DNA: TGTGCCAGCACCGAAACAGGGATGGGCACTGAAGCTTTCTTT.

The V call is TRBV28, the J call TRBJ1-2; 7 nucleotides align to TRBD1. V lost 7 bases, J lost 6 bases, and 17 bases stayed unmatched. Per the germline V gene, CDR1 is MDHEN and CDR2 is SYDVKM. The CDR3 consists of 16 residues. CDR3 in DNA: TGTGCCAGCACCTCCAGGGGGGACCTACTACGGAATGGCTACACCTTC. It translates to CASTSRGDLLRNGYTF.

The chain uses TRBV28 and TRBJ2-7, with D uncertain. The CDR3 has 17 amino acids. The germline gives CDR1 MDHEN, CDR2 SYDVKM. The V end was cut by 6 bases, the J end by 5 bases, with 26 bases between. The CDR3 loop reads CASSPNVLGVSSNEQYF. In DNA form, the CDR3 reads TGTGCCAGCAGCCCGAATGTTCTCGGAGTCTCCTCTAACGAGCAGTACTTC.

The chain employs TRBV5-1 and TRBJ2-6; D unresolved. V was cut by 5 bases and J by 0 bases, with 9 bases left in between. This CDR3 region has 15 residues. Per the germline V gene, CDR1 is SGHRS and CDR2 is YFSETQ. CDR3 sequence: CASSNLVSGANVLTF. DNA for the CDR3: TGCGCCAGCAGTAATCTGGTCTCTGGGGCCAACGTCCTGACTTTC. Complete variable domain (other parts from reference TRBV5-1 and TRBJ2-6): KAGVTQTPRYLIKTRGQQVTLSCSPISGHRSVSWYQQTPGQGLQFLFEYFSETQRNKGNFPGRFSGRQFSNSRSEMNVSTLELGDSALYLCASSNLVSGANVLTFGAGSRLTVL.

The CDR3 loop is CASSPSTGGEYEQYF. The CDR3, as DNA: TGTGCCAGCAGCCCATCGACAGGGGGGGAATACGAGCAGTACTTC. V is TRBV5-5 and J is TRBJ2-7, with 9 bases fitting TRBD1. V lost 4 bases to trimming and J lost 4 bases; unmatched junction nucleotides: 9. CDR1 is SGHKS and CDR2 is YYEKEE in the germline V gene (reference sequence). The CDR3 covers 15 residues.

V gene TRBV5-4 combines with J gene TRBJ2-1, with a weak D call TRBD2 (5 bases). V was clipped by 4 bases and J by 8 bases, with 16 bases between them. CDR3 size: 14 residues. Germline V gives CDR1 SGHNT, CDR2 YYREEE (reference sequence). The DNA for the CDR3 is TGTGCCAGCAGCACACCGGGCCCCGGGGATGAGCAGTTCTTC. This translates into CASSTPGPGDEQFF.

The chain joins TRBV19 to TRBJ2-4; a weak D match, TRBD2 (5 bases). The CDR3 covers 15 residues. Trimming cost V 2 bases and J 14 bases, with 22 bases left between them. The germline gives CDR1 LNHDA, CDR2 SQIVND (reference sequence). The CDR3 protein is CASSIIFKETPGEYF. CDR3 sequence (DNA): TGTGCCAGTAGTATAATTTTTAAGGAGACCCCCGGGGAGTACTTC.

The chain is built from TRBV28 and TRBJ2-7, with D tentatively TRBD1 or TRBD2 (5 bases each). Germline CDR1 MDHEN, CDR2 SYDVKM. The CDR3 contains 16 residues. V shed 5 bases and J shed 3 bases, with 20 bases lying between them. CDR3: CASSRSGLGLVYEQYF. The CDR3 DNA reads TGTGCCAGCAGTAGGTCGGGGCTCGGCTTAGTCTACGAGCAGTACTTC.

The CDR3 sequence: CASSITQETQYF. CDR3 in DNA: TGTGCCAGCAGTATTACCCAAGAGACCCAGTACTTC. The chain joins TRBV2 to TRBJ2-5; D not certain. The CDR3 extends over 12 amino acids. The V end lost 5 bases, the J end lost 1 base, and 5 bases lay between the germline ends. Germline values: CDR1 SNHLY, CDR2 FYNNEI.

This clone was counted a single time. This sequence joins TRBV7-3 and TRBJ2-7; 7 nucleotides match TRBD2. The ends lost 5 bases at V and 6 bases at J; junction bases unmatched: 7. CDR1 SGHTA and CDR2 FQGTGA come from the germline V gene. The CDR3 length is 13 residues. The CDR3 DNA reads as TGTGCCAGCAGCCCTAGAGCGGGATCCGAGCAGTACTTC. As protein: CASSPRAGSEQYF.

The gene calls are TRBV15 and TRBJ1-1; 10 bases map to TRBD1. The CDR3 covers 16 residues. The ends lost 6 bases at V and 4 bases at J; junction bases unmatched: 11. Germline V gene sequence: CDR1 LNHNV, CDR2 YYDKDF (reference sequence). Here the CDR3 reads CATRDRDRGIGTEAFF. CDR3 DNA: TGTGCCACCAGAGACCGGGACAGGGGAATCGGCACTGAAGCTTTCTTT.

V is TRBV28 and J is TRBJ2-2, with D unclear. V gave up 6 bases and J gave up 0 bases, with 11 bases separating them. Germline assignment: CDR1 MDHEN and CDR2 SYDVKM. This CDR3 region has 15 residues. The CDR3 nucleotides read TGTGCCAGCAGCCTCCTAGGAGCGAACACCGGGGAGCTGTTTTTT. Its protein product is CASSLLGANTGELFF.

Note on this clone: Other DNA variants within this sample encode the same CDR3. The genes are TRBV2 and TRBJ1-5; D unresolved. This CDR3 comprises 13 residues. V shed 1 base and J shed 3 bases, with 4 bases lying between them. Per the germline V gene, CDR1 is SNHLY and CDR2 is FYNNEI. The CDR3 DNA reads TGTGCCAGCAGTGAAGGATTCAATCAGCCCCAGCATTTT. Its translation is CASSEGFNQPQHF.

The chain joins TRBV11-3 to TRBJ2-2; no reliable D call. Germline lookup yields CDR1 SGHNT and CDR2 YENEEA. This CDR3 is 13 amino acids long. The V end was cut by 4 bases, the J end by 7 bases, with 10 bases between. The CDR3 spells CASSSAALGELFF. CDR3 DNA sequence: TGTGCCAGCAGCTCCGCGGCGCTCGGGGAGCTGTTTTTT.

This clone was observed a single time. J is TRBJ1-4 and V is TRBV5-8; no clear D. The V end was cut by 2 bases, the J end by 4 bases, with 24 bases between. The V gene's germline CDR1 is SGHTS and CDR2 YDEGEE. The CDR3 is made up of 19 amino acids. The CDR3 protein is CASSLVFGAAGRLNEKLFF. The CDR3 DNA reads TGTGCCAGCAGCTTAGTATTCGGTGCGGCTGGGAGACTTAATGAAAAACTGTTTTTT.

The CDR3 DNA follows: TGTGCCAGCAGTGAGTGGGCAGGTGGCTATGGCTACACCTTC. Translated, it gives CASSEWAGGYGYTF. The chain is built from TRBV2 and TRBJ1-2; no clear D. The V gene's germline CDR1 is SNHLY and CDR2 FYNNEI. The CDR3 runs 14 residues. V lost 3 bases and J lost 4, with 12 bases in between.